The clone carrying this TCR beta chain was counted once. This entry comes from a study of blood T cell repertoires in COVID-19. The wider study: Samples representing acute and convalescent COVID-19 were sourced from the United States, Italy and Spain.

Trimming cost V 5 bases and J 6 bases; bases outside gene matches: 4. Germline CDR1 SQVTM, CDR2 ANQGSEA. The CDR3 has 13 residues. Sequenced by immunoSEQ multiplex PCR; TCRdb stores in-frame clones only, minus some. Among around 130,000 clones, roughly 90% were seen once, and the ten largest hold 4.6%. This TCR derives from a man in his sixties with COVID-19, enrolled during active disease. Sequenced: peripheral blood. The chain carries TRBV29-1 and TRBJ1-2, with TRBD1 matching over 12 bases. The CDR3 here is CSVTGTGGDGYTF. CDR3 bases: TGCAGCGTTACCGGGACAGGGGGCGATGGCTACACCTTC.